This is a list of T cell receptor beta chains from one sample in a study of T cell responses to AZD1222 COVID-19 vaccine. The protocol was immunoSEQ multiplex PCR, while the TCRdb copy is restricted to in-frame clones and leaves out a portion. The data show just under 90,000 clones, approximately 88% seen once. The material sequenced was peripheral blood, taken on day 0 of AZD1222 vaccination. The receptor set was obtained from an adult in good health. The CDR3 runs from the conserved cysteine through the conserved F or W. D genes are given only for firm matches. Clone size, where shown, is once, few, many, or a class for clones that have expanded.

V	size	J	D	DNA	CDR3
TRBV7-6	once	TRBJ2-7	TRBD2	TGTGCCAGCAGCTCACCCCCGAGCGGGAGGTTCTCCTACGAGCAGTACTTC	CASSSPPSGRFSYEQYF
TRBV18	once	TRBJ2-1	NA	TGTGCCAGCTCACCATCGGGGAACAATGAGCAGTTCTTC	CASSPSGNNEQFF
TRBV27	NA	TRBJ1-5	TRBD1	TGTGCCAGCAGGATCCGACAGGGGAGCAATCAGCCCCAGCATTTT	CASRIRQGSNQPQHF
TRBV29-1	NA	TRBJ2-7	NA	TGCAGCGCCCGAGAGGCTAGCTACGAGCAGTACTTC	CSAREASYEQYF
TRBV3-1/TRBV3-2	NA	TRBJ1-2	NA	TGTGCCAGCAGCCAGACAGCGGCCCTTGGCTACACCTTC	CASSQTAALGYTF
TRBV5-1	once	TRBJ1-1	NA	TGCGCCAGCAGCGACGGGACGTTGAACACTGAAGCTTTCTTT	CASSDGTLNTEAFF
TRBV18	NA	TRBJ2-7	TRBD2	TGTGCCAGCTCACCGACTAGCGGATCCTACGAGCAGTACTTC	CASSPTSGSYEQYF
TRBV5-1	NA	TRBJ1-6	NA	TGCGCCAGCAGCCTGGGGGGCGAGGGGAGATATAATTCACCCCTCCACTTT	CASSLGGEGRYNSPLHF
TRBV15	NA	TRBJ2-1	TRBD2	TGTGCCACCAGCAGAGGCCATAGCGGGAGTTACAATGAGCAGTTCTTC	CATSRGHSGSYNEQFF
TRBV6-1	NA	TRBJ1-2	NA	TGTGCCAGCAGTGAAGGCCCCGGGGGCGACTATGGCTACACCTTC	CASSEGPGGDYGYTF
TRBV2	NA	TRBJ1-4	TRBD1	TGTGCCAGCAGTGAAGCAGGCCGGGACAGGGCTGAAAAACTGTTTTTT	CASSEAGRDRAEKLFF
TRBV4-3	once	TRBJ2-7	TRBD1	TGCGCCAGCAGCCAAGATCGATCCGGGACAGTCTCCTACGAGCAGTACTTC	CASSQDRSGTVSYEQYF
TRBV6-5	NA	TRBJ2-3	NA	TGTGCCAGCAGTTACTTTAACAGGGGAGGAACAGATACGCAGTATTTT	CASSYFNRGGTDTQYF
TRBV3-1/TRBV3-2	NA	TRBJ2-1	TRBD2	TGTGCCAGCAGCCAATTGAGGACGGGACTAGCAAGGCAGTTCTTC	CASSQLRTGLARQFF
TRBV10-3	NA	TRBJ1-5	TRBD1	TGTGCCATCAGTGAGTCCGAAGGCGTCGGACAGGGGCAGCCCCAGCATTTT	CAISESEGVGQGQPQHF
TRBV28	once	TRBJ2-5	NA	TGTGCCAGCTTTGGGGGTGGCGGAGAGACCCAGTACTTC	CASFGGGGETQYF
TRBV5-1	NA	TRBJ2-7	TRBD1	TGCGCCAGCAGTAACCGGGACAGGGGTGGTGAGCAGTACTTC	CASSNRDRGGEQYF
TRBV18	once	TRBJ2-7	NA	TGTGCCAGCTCACCACCGACAGCAAGCTACGAGCAGTACTTC	CASSPPTASYEQYF
TRBV7-6	NA	TRBJ1-1	NA	TGTGCCAGCAGCTTAAAAGGGTCAAAAGGTGAAGCTTTCTTT	CASSLKGSKGEAFF
TRBV30	NA	TRBJ2-2	TRBD2	TGTGCCTGGAGTGTACGCCTAGCGGGTTCGAACACCGGGGAGCTGTTTTTT	CAWSVRLAGSNTGELFF
TRBV2	once	TRBJ2-7	TRBD2	TGTGCCAGCAGCCCGGGGGGGAGACCCTACGAGCAGTACTTC	CASSPGGRPYEQYF
TRBV7-8	NA	TRBJ2-2	NA	TGTGCCAGCAGCTTAGTGGCGGGTCGAAGCACCGGGGAGCTGTTTTTT	CASSLVAGRSTGELFF
TRBV12-3/TRBV12-4	NA	TRBJ1-1	NA	TGTGCCAGCACCCAAGGGACTGAAGCTTTCTTT	CASTQGTEAFF
TRBV11-2	NA	TRBJ2-1	TRBD2	TGTGCCAGCAGCAAAACCGGGACTAGCACATACAATGAGCAGTTCTTC	CASSKTGTSTYNEQFF
TRBV6-2/TRBV6-3	NA	TRBJ1-6	TRBD1	TGTGCCAGCAGTAAGCCCCTGACAGGGGGGCGGAATTCACCCCTCCACTTT	CASSKPLTGGRNSPLHF
TRBV5-1	NA	TRBJ2-7	TRBD2	TGCGCCAGCAGCTTGGGCTTTAGCGGGAGGCAGGTTGGTCAGAGCTACGAGCAGTACTTC	CASSLGFSGRQVGQSYEQYF
TRBV7-8	NA	TRBJ1-1	NA	TGTGCCAGCACCCCAAATAGGGGTGGTGAAGCTTTCTTT	CASTPNRGGEAFF
TRBV28	once	TRBJ1-1	NA	TGTGCCAGCAGTACAGCACAGTTGAACACTGAAGCTTTCTTT	CASSTAQLNTEAFF
TRBV19	NA	TRBJ1-1	NA	TGTGCCAGTAGTAAGGGCAGGATCATGAACACTGAAGCTTTCTTT	CASSKGRIMNTEAFF
TRBV11-2	NA	TRBJ2-1	TRBD1	TGTGCCAGCAGCTCGAATGAAATGGACAGGGGTCGGTATGAGCAGTTCTTC	CASSSNEMDRGRYEQFF
TRBV29-1	NA	TRBJ2-1	NA	TGCAGCGTTGAAGGCTTAACCGGGGTCTCTTACAATGAGCAGTTCTTC	CSVEGLTGVSYNEQFF
TRBV4-1	NA	TRBJ1-2	NA	TGCGCCAGCAGCCAAGATTCAGGGGGCTACACCTTC	CASSQDSGGYTF
TRBV6-1	NA	TRBJ2-7	NA	TGTGCCAGCAGTGAACTCTCGGACAGCTCCTACGAGCAGTACTTC	CASSELSDSSYEQYF
TRBV7-3	few	TRBJ2-2	NA	TGTGCCAGCAGCCCGGGTGGGGTAGGGACGAACACCGGGGAGCTGTTTTTT	CASSPGGVGTNTGELFF
TRBV14	NA	TRBJ1-1	NA	TGTGCCAGCAGCAAAAACTCATGGGGTTCTGAAGCTTTCTTT	CASSKNSWGSEAFF
TRBV6-5	NA	TRBJ2-7	TRBD2	TGTGCCAGCCGGACGACGGCTAGCGGATCCTACGAGCAGTACTTC	CASRTTASGSYEQYF
TRBV3-1/TRBV3-2	NA	TRBJ2-3	TRBD2	TGTGCCAGCAGCCAGGGACTAGCGGGAGCCGGCACAGATACGCAGTATTTT	CASSQGLAGAGTDTQYF
TRBV5-1	NA	TRBJ2-2	TRBD1	TGCGCCAGCAGCTACGGGACAGGGCCCGGGGAGCTGTTTTTT	CASSYGTGPGELFF
TRBV5-4	NA	TRBJ2-2	NA	TGTGCCAGCAGCTTGCCCAGACAGGGACTCGGGGAGCTGTTTTTT	CASSLPRQGLGELFF
TRBV7-3	NA	TRBJ1-1	TRBD1	TGTGCCAGCAGCTTAGGGACAGGGGGTCGAGCTTTCTTT	CASSLGTGGRAFF